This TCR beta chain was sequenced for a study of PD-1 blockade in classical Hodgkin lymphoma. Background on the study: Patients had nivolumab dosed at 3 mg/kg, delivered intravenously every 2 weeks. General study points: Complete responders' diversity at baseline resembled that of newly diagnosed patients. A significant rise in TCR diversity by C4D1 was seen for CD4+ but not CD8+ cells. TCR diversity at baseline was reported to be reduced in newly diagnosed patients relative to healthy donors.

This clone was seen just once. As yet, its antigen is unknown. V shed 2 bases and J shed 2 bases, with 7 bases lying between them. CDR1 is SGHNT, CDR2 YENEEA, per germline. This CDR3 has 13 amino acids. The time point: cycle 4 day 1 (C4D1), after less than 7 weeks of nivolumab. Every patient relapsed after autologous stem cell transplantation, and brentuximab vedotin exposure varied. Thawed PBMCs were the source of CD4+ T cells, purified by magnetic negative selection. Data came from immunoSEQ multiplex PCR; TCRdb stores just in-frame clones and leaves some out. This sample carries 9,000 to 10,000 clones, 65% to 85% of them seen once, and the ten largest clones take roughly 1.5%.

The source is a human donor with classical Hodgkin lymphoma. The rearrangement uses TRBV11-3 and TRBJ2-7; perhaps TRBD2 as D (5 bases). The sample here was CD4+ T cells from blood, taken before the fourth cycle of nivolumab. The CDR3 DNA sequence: TGTGCCAGCAGCTTAAATAGCGCCTACGAGCAGTACTTC. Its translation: CASSLNSAYEQYF.